These T cell receptor beta chains were read from a single sample in a study of CD8 T cells in ankylosing spondylitis. TCRdb independently ran MiXCR on the 5' RACE reads; one entry per CDR3 protein. This sample yields about 300,000 distinct CDR3 sequences, of which around a tenth are seen a single time; roughly 9.1% belongs to the top ten. What was sequenced was blood, either unsorted or a sorted T cell fraction (not recorded which). The receptors here all came from a female donor with ankylosing spondylitis or in good health (not recorded which). Each CDR3 is given with its conserved first and last residue. The order of the fields is V gene, clone size, D gene, J gene, CDR3 protein, CDR3 DNA. A D gene is named only where the DNA matches it firmly. The listing skips clone size in some rows; elsewhere it reads once, few, many or a size class.

TRBV5-1	many	TRBD1	TRBJ1-1	CASSLSQGATNTEAFF	TGCGCCAGCAGCTTGAGTCAGGGGGCTACGAACACTGAAGCTTTCTTT
TRBV20-1	many	-	TRBJ2-7	CSARDMITGSYEQYF	TGCAGTGCTAGAGATATGATAACGGGATCCTACGAGCAGTACTTC
TRBV20-1	many	TRBD2	TRBJ2-1	CSARAGLVGGYNEQFF	TGCAGTGCTAGGGCCGGACTAGTTGGGGGTTACAATGAGCAGTTCTTC
TRBV12-3/TRBV12-4	many	-	TRBJ1-5	CAGGRDNQPQHF	TGTGCCGGGGGGAGGGATAATCAGCCCCAGCATTTT
TRBV28	many	-	TRBJ1-1	CASIRQMNTEAFF	TGTGCCAGCATAAGACAGATGAACACTGAAGCTTTCTTT
TRBV6-1	many	TRBD2	TRBJ2-5	CASSDRWTSGRETQYF	TGTGCCAGCAGTGATCGATGGACTAGCGGGAGGGAGACCCAGTACTTC
TRBV20-1	many	-	TRBJ1-1	CSAPNSGRGNTEAFF	TGCAGTGCGCCTAACTCGGGACGGGGGAACACTGAAGCTTTCTTT
TRBV12-3/TRBV12-4	many	-	TRBJ1-1	CASGGGALGTEAFF	TGTGCCAGCGGGGGGGGAGCCCTGGGCACTGAAGCTTTCTTT
TRBV12-3/TRBV12-4	many	-	TRBJ2-2	CASRSFAGELFF	TGTGCCAGCAGATCCTTCGCCGGGGAGCTGTTTTTT
TRBV5-1	-	TRBD2	TRBJ2-1	CASSTWTSGGPGLNEQFF	TGCGCCAGCAGCACGTGGACTAGCGGGGGGCCAGGTTTGAATGAGCAGTTCTTC
TRBV28	many	-	TRBJ2-6	CASSFPSSGANVLTF	TGTGCCAGCAGTTTTCCCAGCTCTGGGGCCAACGTCCTGACTTTC
TRBV4-3	many	-	TRBJ1-1	CASSQDLGTEAFF	TGCGCCAGCAGCCAAGATCTAGGGACTGAAGCTTTCTTT
TRBV20-1	many	-	TRBJ2-7	CSARDAMTVSPSYEQYF	TGCAGTGCTAGAGACGCTATGACAGTCTCTCCCTCCTACGAGCAGTACTTC
TRBV24-1	few	TRBD1	TRBJ2-5	CATSDYRGETQYF	TGTGCCACCAGTGATTACAGGGGAGAGACCCAGTACTTC
TRBV29-1	many	TRBD1	TRBJ2-2	CSVVSGQVNTGELFF	TGCAGCGTTGTGTCCGGACAGGTCAACACCGGGGAGCTGTTTTTT
TRBV7-7	many	-	TRBJ2-1	CASSRRMGSEQFF	TGTGCCAGCAGTCGACGCATGGGGAGTGAGCAGTTCTTC
TRBV20-1	many	-	TRBJ2-7	CSARVLGQGQSYEQYF	TGCAGTGCTAGAGTATTGGGGCAGGGTCAATCCTACGAGCAGTACTTC
TRBV20-1	many	TRBD2	TRBJ2-5	CSARGAGAQETQYF	TGCAGTGCTAGAGGAGCGGGAGCCCAAGAGACCCAGTACTTC
TRBV24-1	-	-	TRBJ2-3	CATHHGDTQYF	TGTGCCACACACCATGGAGATACGCAGTATTTT
TRBV28	many	-	TRBJ1-6	CASSLSTAWNSPLHF	TGTGCCAGCAGTTTATCAACAGCCTGGAATTCACCCCTCCACTTT
TRBV12-3/TRBV12-4	-	TRBD1	TRBJ1-5	CATGQGLNQPQHF	TGTGCCACCGGACAGGGCCTGAATCAGCCCCAGCATTTT
TRBV5-1	many	-	TRBJ2-1	CASSLIPGPKGNEQFF	TGCGCCAGCAGCTTGATTCCTGGGCCAAAAGGGAATGAGCAGTTCTTC
TRBV2	few	TRBD1	TRBJ1-4	CASSLGQGREEKLFF	TGTGCCAGCAGCCTAGGACAGGGTCGAGAAGAAAAACTGTTTTTT
TRBV5-8	many	TRBD1	TRBJ1-1	CASSPWTGLRNTEAFF	TGTGCCAGCAGCCCATGGACAGGGTTGAGGAACACTGAAGCTTTCTTT
TRBV12-3/TRBV12-4	many	-	TRBJ1-2	CASTLGGRNTF	TGTGCCAGCACTCTTGGGGGCAGGAACACCTTC
TRBV4-3	many	-	TRBJ1-1	CASSQGGGTYEAFF	TGCGCCAGCAGCCAAGGGGGGGGGACATATGAAGCTTTCTTT
TRBV20-1	-	TRBD1	TRBJ1-4	CSATPGTGVRKLFF	TGCAGTGCTACCCCCGGGACAGGGGTCAGAAAACTGTTTTTT
TRBV27	-	-	TRBJ2-1	CASRVVRAYNEQFF	TGTGCCAGCAGGGTGGTCAGAGCCTACAATGAGCAGTTCTTC
TRBV20-1	-	-	TRBJ2-1	CSARDRTNFNEHFF	TGCAGTGCTAGAGATCGGACGAACTTCAATGAGCACTTCTTC
TRBV20-1	-	-	TRBJ2-7	CSAAQAQLRYEQYF	TGCAGTGCTGCGCAGGCGCAGCTCCGTTACGAGCAGTACTTC
TRBV27	-	-	TRBJ2-7	CASKVRRGYEQYF	TGTGCCAGCAAGGTCCGGCGGGGCTACGAGCAGTACTTC
TRBV28	many	-	TRBJ2-1	CASLVQGRYNEQFF	TGTGCCAGCCTAGTCCAGGGGAGATACAATGAGCAGTTCTTC
TRBV28	many	TRBD1	TRBJ1-5	CASRTGQGNQPQHF	TGTGCCAGCAGGACAGGACAGGGCAATCAGCCCCAGCATTTT
TRBV12-3/TRBV12-4	many	TRBD1	TRBJ1-1	CASRTGQWHNEAFF	TGTGCCAGCAGGACGGGACAGTGGCATAATGAAGCTTTCTTT
TRBV6-1	-	TRBD1	TRBJ2-7	CASSTRGQGEQYF	TGTGCCAGCAGTACCAGGGGGCAAGGTGAGCAGTACTTC
TRBV18	-	-	TRBJ2-3	CASSPPGSTDTQYF	TGTGCCAGCTCACCTCCGGGTAGCACAGATACGCAGTATTTT
TRBV7-8	-	TRBD2	TRBJ2-1	CASSLVGGGYTYNEQFF	TGTGCCAGCAGCTTAGTGGGCGGGGGTTACACTTACAATGAGCAGTTCTTC
TRBV29-1	-	TRBD1	TRBJ2-1	CSVKGQSPPYSYNEQFF	TGCAGCGTGAAGGGACAGTCACCCCCCTACTCCTACAATGAGCAGTTCTTC
TRBV6-2/TRBV6-3	many	TRBD2	TRBJ2-7	CASSYSIGRAHEQYF	TGTGCCAGCAGTTACTCGATAGGGAGGGCTCACGAGCAGTACTTC
TRBV7-9	few	TRBD1	TRBJ1-2	CASSPTQQGASGYTF	TGTGCCAGCAGCCCCACTCAACAGGGGGCCTCTGGCTACACCTTC
TRBV9	many	TRBD2	TRBJ2-1	CASSASNVGGNEQFF	TGTGCCAGCAGCGCTTCAAACGTCGGGGGGAATGAGCAGTTCTTC
TRBV27	few	TRBD1	TRBJ2-1	CASRPPGGRLRNEQFF	TGTGCCAGCAGACCTCCAGGGGGAAGGCTTAGGAATGAGCAGTTCTTC
TRBV27	few	TRBD2	TRBJ2-4	CASSPTSGRAYGNIQYF	TGTGCCAGCAGTCCCACTAGCGGGAGGGCTTATGGAAACATTCAGTACTTC